This paragraph reports one T cell receptor beta chain. Its target antigen remains unknown. The record has no base qualities; no much larger clone is one base away. This record comes from a study of blood T cell repertoires in COVID-19 (dated by TCRdb to the early 2020s). In terms of the full investigation: Samples covering the acute and convalescent phases of COVID-19 were provided by collaborators in the United States, Italy and Spain. The prospective study material was composed of cDNA or gDNA derived from T cells, B-cell-depleted T cells, or PBMCs. Deeply sampled blood TCRbeta repertoires from subjects exposed to, actively infected with, or recovered from COVID-19 were included in the dataset. The repertoires were released in a freely available public database intended as a resource for research on the immune response to SARS-CoV-2. The samples were drawn from two sources: the first 160 participants of the ongoing ImmuneRACE study, and 950 to 1,500 subjects contributed by 6 global collaborators. Nearly every sample came with metadata listing a de-identified subject ID, COVID-19 status, age in years and sex. Where HLA class I and class II types were available, the types were taken from metadata supplied by the sample provider, not from assay-based typing. What the study reported, not specific to this receptor: The amount of clinical and demographic metadata varied by source and participant and was provided uncurated.

The immunoSEQ Assay, a bias-controlled multiplex PCR, was used to amplify TCRbeta CDR3 regions from genomic DNA. In the paper's pipeline: The number of nucleated cells in each sample was estimated from the amplification of reference gene primers within the assay. Sequence reads were collapsed and filtered to measure the absolute abundance of every unique TCRbeta CDR3 rearrangement. Productive Simpson clonality was computed per sample as the square root of Simpson's diversity index over productive rearrangements. In TCRdb, the immuneACCESS table is reduced to in-frame sequences with V and J assigned. These tables do not hold every clone; where another copy was compared, an unresolved V gene accounts for under half, and the others remain unexplained. That table gives V, J and clone size, and the DNA gave D and trimming. The sample table lists 380,000 or so clones, approximately 86% of them with a count of one. About 7.6% of the sample belongs to the ten largest clones.

The CDR3 holds 16 amino acids from the cysteine to the phenylalanine. The read is trimmed to its CDR3 DNA, 48 bases read in frame from base 1. From a lookup of the germline V gene, CDR1 and CDR2 are SGHVS and FQNEAQ. V drops 5 bases and J drops 1 base, leaving 17 bases in between. One collaborating source in Seattle enrolled patients while the patients were actively infected and followed the patients over time throughout the course of disease. Whole blood was collected in K2EDTA tubes by collaborating institutions according to the institutions' own protocols. For TCRbeta analysis, collaborators shipped samples as frozen whole blood, isolated PBMCs, or DNA extracted from either of those sample types.

The clonotype originates from a woman in her sixties or seventies with COVID-19, enrolled during active disease. Recombination connected TRBV7-8 to TRBJ1-2; TRBD1 is a possible D gene, resting on 5 matching bases. Sample: peripheral blood. CDR3 region: CASSPRTPDRNYGYTF. The DNA sequence reads TGTGCCAGCAGCCCCCGGACACCCGATCGTAACTATGGCTACACCTTC.